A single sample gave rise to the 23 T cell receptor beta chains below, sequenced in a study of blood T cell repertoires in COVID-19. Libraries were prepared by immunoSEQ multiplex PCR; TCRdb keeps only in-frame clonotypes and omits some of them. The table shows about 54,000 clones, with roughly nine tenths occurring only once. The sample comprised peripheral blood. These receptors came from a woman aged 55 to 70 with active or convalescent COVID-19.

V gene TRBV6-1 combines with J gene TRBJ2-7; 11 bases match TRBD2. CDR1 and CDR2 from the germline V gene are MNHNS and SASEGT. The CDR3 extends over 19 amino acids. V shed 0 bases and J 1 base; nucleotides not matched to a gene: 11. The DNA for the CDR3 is TGTGCCAGCAGTGAAGCTGGACTAGCGGGCTTCACCGGGTCCTACGAGCAGTACTTC. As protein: CASSEAGLAGFTGSYEQYF.

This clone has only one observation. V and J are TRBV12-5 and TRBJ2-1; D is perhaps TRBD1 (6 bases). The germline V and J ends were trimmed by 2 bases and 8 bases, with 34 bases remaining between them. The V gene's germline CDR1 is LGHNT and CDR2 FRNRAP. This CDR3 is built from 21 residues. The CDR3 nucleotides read TGTGCTAGTGGTTTGTGGGTTTTTAGACCGACCACAGGTTGGGGACAATATGAGCAGTTCTTC. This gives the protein CASGLWVFRPTTGWGQYEQFF.

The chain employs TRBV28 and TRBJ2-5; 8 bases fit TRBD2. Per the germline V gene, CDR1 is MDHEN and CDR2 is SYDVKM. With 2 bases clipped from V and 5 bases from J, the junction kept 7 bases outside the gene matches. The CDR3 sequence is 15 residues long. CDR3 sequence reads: CASSLSRGGGETQYF. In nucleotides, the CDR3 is TGTGCCAGCAGTTTAAGTCGGGGGGGAGGGGAGACCCAGTACTTC.

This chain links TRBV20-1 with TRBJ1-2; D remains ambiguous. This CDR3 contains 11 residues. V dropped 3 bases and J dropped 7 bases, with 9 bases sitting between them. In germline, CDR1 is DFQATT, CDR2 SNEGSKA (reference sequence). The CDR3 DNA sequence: TGCAGTGCTAGCAGGTCCGGTGGCTACACCTTC. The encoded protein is CSASRSGGYTF.

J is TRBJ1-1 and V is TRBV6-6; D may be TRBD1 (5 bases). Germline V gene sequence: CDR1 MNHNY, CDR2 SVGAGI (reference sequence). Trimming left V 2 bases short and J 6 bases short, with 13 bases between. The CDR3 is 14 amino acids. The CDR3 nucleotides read TGTGCCAGCAGTTACCCCCTAGTACAGGCTGAAGCTTTCTTT. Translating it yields CASSYPLVQAEAFF.

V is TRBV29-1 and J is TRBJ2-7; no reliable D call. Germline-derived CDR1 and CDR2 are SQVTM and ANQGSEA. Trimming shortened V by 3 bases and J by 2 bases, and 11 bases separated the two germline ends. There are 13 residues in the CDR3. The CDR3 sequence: CSVDLWAAYEQYF. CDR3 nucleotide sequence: TGCAGCGTTGACCTCTGGGCCGCCTACGAGCAGTACTTC.

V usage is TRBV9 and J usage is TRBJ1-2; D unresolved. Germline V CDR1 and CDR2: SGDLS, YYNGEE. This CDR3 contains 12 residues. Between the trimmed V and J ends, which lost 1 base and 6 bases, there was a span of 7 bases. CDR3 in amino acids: CASSVTANGYTF. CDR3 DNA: TGTGCCAGCAGCGTAACAGCCAATGGCTACACCTTC. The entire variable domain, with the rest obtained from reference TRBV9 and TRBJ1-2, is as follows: DSGVTQTPKHLITATGQRVTLRCSPRSGDLSVYWYQQSLDQGLQFLIQYYNGEERAKGNILERFSAQQFPDLHSELNLSSLELGDSALYFCASSVTANGYTFGSGTRLTVV.

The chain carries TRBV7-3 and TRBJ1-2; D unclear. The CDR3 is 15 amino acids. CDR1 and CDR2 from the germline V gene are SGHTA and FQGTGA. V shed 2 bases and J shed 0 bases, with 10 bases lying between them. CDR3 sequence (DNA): TGTGCCAGCAGCTTAGGCTATCGGGCTAACTATGGCTACACCTTC. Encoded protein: CASSLGYRANYGYTF.

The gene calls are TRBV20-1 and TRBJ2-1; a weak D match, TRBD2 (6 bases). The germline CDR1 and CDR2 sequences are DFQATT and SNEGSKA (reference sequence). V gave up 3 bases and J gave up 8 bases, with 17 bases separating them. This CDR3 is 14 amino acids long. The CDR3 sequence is CSASPEGRRDEQFF. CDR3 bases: TGCAGTGCTAGTCCGGAGGGCCGTCGGGATGAGCAGTTCTTC.

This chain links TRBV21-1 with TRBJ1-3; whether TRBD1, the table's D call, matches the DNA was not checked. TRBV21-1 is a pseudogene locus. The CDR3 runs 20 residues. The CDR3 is CASSLRTGAFIHTPGNTIYF. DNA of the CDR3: TGTGCCAGCAGCCTAAGGACAGGGGCGTTCATCCATACCCCTGGAAACACCATATATTTT.

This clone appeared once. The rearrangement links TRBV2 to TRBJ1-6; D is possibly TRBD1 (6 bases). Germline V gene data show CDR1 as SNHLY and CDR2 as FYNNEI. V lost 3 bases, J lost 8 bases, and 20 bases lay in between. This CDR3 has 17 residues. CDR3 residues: CASSDAMAGAKDSPLHF. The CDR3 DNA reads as TGTGCCAGCAGTGACGCCATGGCGGGGGCGAAGGATTCACCCCTCCACTTT. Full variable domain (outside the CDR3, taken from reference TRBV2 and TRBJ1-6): EPEVTQTPSHQVTQMGQEVILRCVPISNHLYFYWYRQILGQKVEFLVSFYNNEISEKSEIFDDQFSVERPDGSNFTLKIRSTKLEDSAMYFCASSDAMAGAKDSPLHFGNGTRLTVT.

The CDR3 reads CASSPQQGIYGYTF. CDR3 in DNA: TGTGCCAGCAGCCCGCAACAGGGTATCTATGGCTACACCTTC. The rearrangement uses TRBV7-2 and TRBJ1-2; a possible D gene is TRBD1 (6 bases). V was shortened by 5 bases and J by 4 bases, with 14 bases between the two germline ends. Germline assignment: CDR1 SGHTA and CDR2 FQGNSA. The CDR3 totals 14 residues.

Written as DNA, the CDR3 is TGTGCCAGTAGCATGACTAGCGGGAGGGTTAACGATGAGCAGTTCTTC. It translates to CASSMTSGRVNDEQFF. The chain has TRBV19 and TRBJ2-1, with 14 bases aligning to TRBD2. CDR1 and CDR2 (germline): LNHDA, SQIVND (reference sequence). J lost 8 bases, V lost 6 bases, and 9 bases had no gene match. The CDR3 totals 16 residues.

The CDR3 loop reads CASSLAGLYGYTF. The CDR3 DNA reads TGTGCCAGCAGTTTAGCGGGGCTCTATGGCTACACCTTC. The chain couples TRBV12-3 or TRBV12-4 to TRBJ1-2; D perhaps matches TRBD1 (5 bases). The CDR3 has 13 residues. The ends were cut back, 0 bases at V and 4 bases at J, with 6 bases in the middle.

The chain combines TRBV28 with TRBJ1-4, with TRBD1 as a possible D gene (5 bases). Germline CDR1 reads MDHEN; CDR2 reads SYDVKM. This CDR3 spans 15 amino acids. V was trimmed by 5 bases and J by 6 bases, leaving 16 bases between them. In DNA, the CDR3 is TGTGCCAGCAGTCGCCACGGCTCAGGGTATGAAAAACTGTTTTTT. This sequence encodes CASSRHGSGYEKLFF.

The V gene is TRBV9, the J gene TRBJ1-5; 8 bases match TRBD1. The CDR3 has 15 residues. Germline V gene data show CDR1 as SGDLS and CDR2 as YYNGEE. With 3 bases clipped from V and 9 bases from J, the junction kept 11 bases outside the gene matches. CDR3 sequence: CASSEQGADGRPQHF. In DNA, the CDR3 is TGTGCCAGCAGCGAGCAGGGGGCTGATGGGCGGCCCCAGCATTTT. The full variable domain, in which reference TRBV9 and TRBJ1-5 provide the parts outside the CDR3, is DSGVTQTPKHLITATGQRVTLRCSPRSGDLSVYWYQQSLDQGLQFLIQYYNGEERAKGNILERFSAQQFPDLHSELNLSSLELGDSALYFCASSEQGADGRPQHFGDGTRLSIL.

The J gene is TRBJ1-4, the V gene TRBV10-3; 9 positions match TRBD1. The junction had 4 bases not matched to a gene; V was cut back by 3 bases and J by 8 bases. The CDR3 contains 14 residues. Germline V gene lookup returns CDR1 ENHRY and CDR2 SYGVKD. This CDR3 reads CAISEPGQGEKLFF. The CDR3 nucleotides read TGTGCCATCAGTGAACCGGGACAGGGAGAAAAACTGTTTTTT.

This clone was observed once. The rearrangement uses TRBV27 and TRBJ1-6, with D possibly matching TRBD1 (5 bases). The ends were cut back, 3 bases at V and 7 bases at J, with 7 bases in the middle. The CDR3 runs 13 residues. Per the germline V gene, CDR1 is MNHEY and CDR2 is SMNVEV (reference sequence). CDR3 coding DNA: TGTGCCAGCAGTTTCGGGGGAAATTCACCCCTCCACTTT. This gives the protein CASSFGGNSPLHF.

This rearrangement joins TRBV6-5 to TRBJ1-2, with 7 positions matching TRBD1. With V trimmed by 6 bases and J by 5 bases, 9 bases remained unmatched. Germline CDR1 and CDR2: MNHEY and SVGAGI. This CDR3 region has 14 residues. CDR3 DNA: TGTGCCAGCAGCTTCGGGACAGAGTCATATGGCTACACCTTC. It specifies CASSFGTESYGYTF.

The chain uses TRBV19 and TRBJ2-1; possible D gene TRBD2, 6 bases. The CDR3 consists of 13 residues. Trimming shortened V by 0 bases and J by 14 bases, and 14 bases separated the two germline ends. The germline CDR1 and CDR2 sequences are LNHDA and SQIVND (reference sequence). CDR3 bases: TGTGCCAGTAGTATAGATGGACTAAAGCGGGAGTTCTTC. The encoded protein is CASSIDGLKREFF.

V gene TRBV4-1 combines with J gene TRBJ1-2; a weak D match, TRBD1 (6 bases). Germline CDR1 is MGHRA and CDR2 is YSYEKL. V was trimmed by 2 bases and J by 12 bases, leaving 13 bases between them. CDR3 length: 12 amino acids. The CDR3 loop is CASSQYGQRNTF. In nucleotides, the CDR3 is TGCGCCAGCAGCCAATACGGACAGAGGAACACCTTC.

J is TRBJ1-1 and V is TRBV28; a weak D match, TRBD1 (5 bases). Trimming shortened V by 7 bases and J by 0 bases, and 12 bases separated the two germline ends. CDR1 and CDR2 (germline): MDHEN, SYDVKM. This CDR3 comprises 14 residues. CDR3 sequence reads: CASTGNRMNTEAFF. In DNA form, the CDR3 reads TGTGCCAGCACCGGAAACAGGATGAACACTGAAGCTTTCTTT. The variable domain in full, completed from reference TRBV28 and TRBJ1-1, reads DVKVTQSSRYLVKRTGEKVFLECVQDMDHENMFWYRQDPGLGLRLIYFSYDVKMKEKGDIPEGYSVSREKKERFSLILESASTNQTSMYLCASTGNRMNTEAFFGQGTRLTVV.

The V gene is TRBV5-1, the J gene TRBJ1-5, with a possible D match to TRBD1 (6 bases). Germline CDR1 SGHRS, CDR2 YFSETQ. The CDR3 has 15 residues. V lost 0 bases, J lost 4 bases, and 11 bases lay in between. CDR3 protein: CASSLDGTKNQPQHF. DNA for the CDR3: TGCGCCAGCAGCTTGGATGGGACAAAAAATCAGCCCCAGCATTTT.